The 7 T cell receptor beta chains below were found in one sample sequenced in a study of blood T cell repertoires in COVID-19. Here immunoSEQ multiplex PCR was the method, and the copy in TCRdb shows in-frame clones only, minus some. This sample has approximately 140,000 clones, with around 81% found just once. The specimen was peripheral blood. These receptors all come from a human donor with acute or convalescent COVID-19. The donor label of this sample is uncertain.

This chain uses TRBV12-5 with TRBJ2-1; D might be TRBD2 (6 bases). CDR3 length equals 14 residues. Germline assignment: CDR1 LGHNT and CDR2 FRNRAP. With 7 bases removed from V and 6 bases from J, the gap between germline ends came to 16 bases. The CDR3 nucleotides are TGTGCTAGTGTTTCCGACGGGGGATCCAATGAGCAGTTCTTC. Translation gives CASVSDGGSNEQFF.

V usage is TRBV5-1 and J usage is TRBJ1-1; D might be TRBD1 (5 bases). Germline V gene data show CDR1 as SGHRS and CDR2 as YFSETQ. The CDR3 runs to 14 residues. Trimming stripped 0 bases from V and 6 bases from J, with 12 bases between. The CDR3 nucleotides read TGCGCCAGCAGCTTGGCCTGGGGAGGGGCTGAAGCTTTCTTT. Translating it yields CASSLAWGGAEAFF.

Only a few counts were recorded for this clone. The sample contains more than one DNA sequence encoding this CDR3. V usage is TRBV5-1 and J usage is TRBJ2-2, with 8 bases aligning to TRBD1. The CDR3 runs to 15 residues. Losses at the gene ends were 2 bases for V and 4 bases for J; bases not matched to a gene: 4. Germline values: CDR1 SGHRS, CDR2 YFSETQ. The CDR3, as DNA: TGCGCCAGCAGCTTCGGGCAGGGGGCCACCGGGGAGCTGTTTTTT. This codes for CASSFGQGATGELFF.

The chain is built from TRBV14 and TRBJ1-4; 7 bases agree with TRBD1. The CDR3 sequence is 13 residues long. The ends lost 2 bases at V and 11 bases at J; junction bases unmatched: 5. Germline CDR1 is SGHDN and CDR2 is FVKESK. The CDR3 region is CASSQFQGVKLFF. The CDR3 nucleotides read TGTGCCAGCAGCCAATTCCAGGGGGTTAAACTGTTTTTT.

J is TRBJ1-5 and V is TRBV6-5, with TRBD1 identical over 9 bases. V gave up 6 bases and J gave up 5 bases; unmatched junction bases: 8. The germline V gene encodes CDR1 MNHEY and CDR2 SVGAGI. The CDR3 totals 15 residues. This CDR3 is CASSPWGQGDQPQHF. The CDR3 nucleotides are TGTGCCAGCAGCCCCTGGGGACAGGGTGATCAGCCCCAGCATTTT.

This clone has only one observation. This chain links TRBV19 with TRBJ1-5, with 7 bases aligning to TRBD1. From germline, CDR1 is LNHDA and CDR2 SQIVND (reference sequence). This CDR3 comprises 15 residues. Trimming took 2 bases from V and 6 from J; bases not matched to a gene: 7. The CDR3 coding sequence is TGTGCCAGTAGTATAAGTGGGCAGGGGGTTCAGCCCCAGCATTTT. Amino acid sequence: CASSISGQGVQPQHF.

The chain is built from TRBV29-1 and TRBJ1-1, with D possibly being TRBD1 (5 bases). CDR1 is SQVTM and CDR2 is ANQGSEA in the germline V gene. Trimming pared 7 bases from V and 4 bases from J, leaving 10 bases between. The CDR3 is 11 amino acids. CDR3 region: CSAGRGTEAFF. The CDR3 nucleotides are TGCAGCGCTGGTAGGGGCACTGAAGCTTTCTTT.